Below are 2 T cell receptor beta chains sequenced from a single sample in a study of neurological immune-mediated disorders. TCRdb fed the 5' RACE reads into MiXCR, producing one record per CDR3 protein. The sample lists tens of thousands of distinct CDR3 sequences; 3.4% were seen once. The sequencing input was PBMCs. These receptors were taken from a man between 35 and 55 years old with multiple sclerosis.

This clonotype has a count of ten or more. The chain employs TRBV20-1 and TRBJ1-1, with 8 bases that match TRBD1. Germline trimming cut 5 bases from V and 14 bases from J; bases unmatched to any gene: 16. CDR1 is DFQATT and CDR2 is SNEGSKA in the germline V gene (reference sequence). This CDR3 contains 13 residues. The CDR3 DNA is TGCAGTGCTCCCCCCGCAGGGGGCGGCCTTTTGTTCTTT. Amino acids: CSAPPAGGGLLFF.

The table lists this clonotype with many counts. The chain carries TRBV5-1 and TRBJ1-5; 7 bases map to TRBD1. Germline trimming cut 4 bases from V and 7 bases from J; bases unmatched to any gene: 8. CDR3 size: 14 residues. CDR1 is SGHRS, CDR2 YFSETQ, per germline. The CDR3, as DNA: TGCGCCAGCAGCCCCGGGACAGACGGCCAGCCCCAGCATTTT. This codes for CASSPGTDGQPQHF. Together with reference TRBV5-1 and TRBJ1-5, the CDR3 gives the full variable domain: KAGVTQTPRYLIKTRGQQVTLSCSPISGHRSVSWYQQTPGQGLQFLFEYFSETQRNKGNFPGRFSGRQFSNSRSEMNVSTLELGDSALYLCASSPGTDGQPQHFGDGTRLSIL.